The 4 T cell receptor beta chains reported below all come from one sample, sequenced in a study of shared clonotypes between healthy human individuals. Generated by immunoSEQ multiplex PCR, the TCRdb table keeps only in-frame clones and is missing some. The table has over 2 million clones, 85% to 95% seen once; the top ten hold 0.3% to 0.4%. The specimen sequenced was naive CD4+ T cells from PBMCs. Noted subset: CD45RA+ positively selected. All receptors come from a man between 18 and 29 years old in good health. Some clones in this sample may be carry-over from other donors' samples.

This clone was detected only once. The chain uses TRBV7-9 and TRBJ2-1; unclear D gene. The V end was cut by 7 bases, the J end by 1 base, with 17 bases between. This CDR3 has 16 amino acids. Germline V CDR1 and CDR2: SEHNR, FQNEAQ (reference sequence). In nucleotides, the CDR3 is TGTGCCAGCATCCCCGTGGAAGGGAAATCCTACAATGAGCAGTTCTTC. Translation gives CASIPVEGKSYNEQFF.

The genes are TRBV10-1 and TRBJ2-7; D is uncertain. Germline V gene sequence: CDR1 WNHNN, CDR2 SYGVQD (reference sequence). The CDR3 consists of 13 residues. V shed 4 bases and J shed 4 bases, with 11 bases lying between them. The CDR3 DNA reads TGCGCCAGCAGTGCTTCTGTGGCATACGAGCAGTACTTC. Residues: CASSASVAYEQYF.

On this clone itself: This sample includes further DNA sequences coding for the same CDR3. The rearrangement links TRBV5-1 to TRBJ2-1, with TRBD2 matching over 8 bases. Germline trimming cut 0 bases from V and 4 bases from J; bases unmatched to any gene: 3. CDR1 and CDR2 from the germline V gene are SGHRS and YFSETQ. CDR3 size: 15 residues. Written as DNA, the CDR3 is TGCGCCAGCAGCTTGGTTACTAGCGGATACAATGAGCAGTTCTTC. Translated, it gives CASSLVTSGYNEQFF. The variable domain in full, with the rest retrieved from reference TRBV5-1 and TRBJ2-1, is KAGVTQTPRYLIKTRGQQVTLSCSPISGHRSVSWYQQTPGQGLQFLFEYFSETQRNKGNFPGRFSGRQFSNSRSEMNVSTLELGDSALYLCASSLVTSGYNEQFFGPGTRLTVL.

As regards this clone: Other nucleotide sequences from this sample produce the same CDR3. This chain connects TRBV6-1 to TRBJ2-5; no clear D gene. Trimming cost V 3 bases and J 4 bases, with 6 bases left between them. CDR3 length equals 12 residues. Germline CDR1 and CDR2: MNHNS and SASEGT. In nucleotides, the CDR3 is TGTGCCAGCAGTGAGACTGGAGAGACCCAGTACTTC. Its protein is CASSETGETQYF.